This T cell receptor beta chain originates from a study of control samples from healthy donors and cancer patients. Germline V gene lookup returns CDR1 KGHDR and CDR2 SFDVKD. The V and J ends lost 7 bases and 8 bases, in that order; junction bases with no gene match: 14. CDR3 size: 17 residues. Here immunoSEQ multiplex PCR was the method, and the copy in TCRdb shows in-frame clones only, minus some. The table lists under 200,000 clones, approximately 90% of them singletons. Sequencing was performed on blood. This sequence originates from a woman between 25 and 40 years old in good health. V gene TRBV24-1 combines with J gene TRBJ2-1, with TRBD2 matching over 12 bases. The chain's CDR3 is CATSSTSGSPPAYEQFF. CDR3 DNA sequence: TGTGCCACCAGCTCGACTAGCGGGAGCCCCCCGGCCTATGAGCAGTTCTTC.